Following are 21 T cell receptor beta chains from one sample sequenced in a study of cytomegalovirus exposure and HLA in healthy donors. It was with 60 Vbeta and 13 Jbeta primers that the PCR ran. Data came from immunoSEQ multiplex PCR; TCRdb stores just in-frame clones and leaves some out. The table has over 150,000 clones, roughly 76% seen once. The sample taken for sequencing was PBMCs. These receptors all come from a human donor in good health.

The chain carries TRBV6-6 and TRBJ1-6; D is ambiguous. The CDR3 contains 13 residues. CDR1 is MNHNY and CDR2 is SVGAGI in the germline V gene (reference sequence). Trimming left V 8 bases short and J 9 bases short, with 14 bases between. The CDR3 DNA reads TGTGCCAGCGGACTCCGGACGGGTTCACCCCTCCACTTT. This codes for CASGLRTGSPLHF.

The CDR3 region is CASSLFGQGSKAQHF. CDR3 nucleotide sequence: TGTGCCAGCAGTTTATTCGGACAGGGAAGTAAGGCCCAGCATTTT. This chain uses TRBV27 with TRBJ1-5; 8 bases agree with TRBD1. There are 15 residues in the CDR3. The junction had 10 bases not matched to a gene; V was cut back by 1 base and J by 11 bases. CDR1 and CDR2 from the germline V gene are MNHEY and SMNVEV (reference sequence).

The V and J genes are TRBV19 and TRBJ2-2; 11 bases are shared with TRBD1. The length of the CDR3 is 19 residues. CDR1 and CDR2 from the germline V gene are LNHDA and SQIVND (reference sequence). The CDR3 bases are TGTGTCCTAAGTCGGGACAGGGGGTTTCGGGAAGCGAACACCGGGGAGCTGTTTTTT. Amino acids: CVLSRDRGFREANTGELFF.

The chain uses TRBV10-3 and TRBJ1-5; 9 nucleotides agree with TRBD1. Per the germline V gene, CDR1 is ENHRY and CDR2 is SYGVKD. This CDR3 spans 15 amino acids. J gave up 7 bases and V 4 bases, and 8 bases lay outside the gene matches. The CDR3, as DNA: TGTGCCATCAGTGGGGGACAGGGAAACGGGCAGCCCCAGCATTTT. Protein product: CAISGGQGNGQPQHF.

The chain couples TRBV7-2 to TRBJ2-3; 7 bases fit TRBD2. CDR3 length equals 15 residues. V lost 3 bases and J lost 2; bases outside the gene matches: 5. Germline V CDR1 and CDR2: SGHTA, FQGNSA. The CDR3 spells CASSLEGLPTDTQYF. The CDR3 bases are TGTGCCAGCAGCTTGGAGGGACTACCCACAGATACGCAGTATTTT.

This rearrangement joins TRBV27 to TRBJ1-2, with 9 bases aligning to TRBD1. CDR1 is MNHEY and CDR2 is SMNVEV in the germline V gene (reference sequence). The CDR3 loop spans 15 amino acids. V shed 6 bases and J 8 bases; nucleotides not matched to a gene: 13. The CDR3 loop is CASSHAGDRVGGYTF. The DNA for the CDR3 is TGTGCCAGCAGCCACGCCGGGGACAGGGTGGGCGGCTACACCTTC.

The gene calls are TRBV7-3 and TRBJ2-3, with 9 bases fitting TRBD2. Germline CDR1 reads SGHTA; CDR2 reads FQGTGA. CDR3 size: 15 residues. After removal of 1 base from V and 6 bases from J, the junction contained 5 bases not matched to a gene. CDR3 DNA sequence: TGTGCCAGCAGCTTAAGCGGGGGGGCCAGGGATACGCAGTATTTT. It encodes CASSLSGGARDTQYF.

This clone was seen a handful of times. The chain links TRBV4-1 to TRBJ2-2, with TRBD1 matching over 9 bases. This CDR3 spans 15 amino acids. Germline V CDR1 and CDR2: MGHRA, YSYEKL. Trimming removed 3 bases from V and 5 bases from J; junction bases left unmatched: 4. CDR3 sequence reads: CASSHGQGKTGELFF. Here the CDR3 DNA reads TGCGCCAGCAGCCATGGACAGGGGAAAACCGGGGAGCTGTTTTTT.

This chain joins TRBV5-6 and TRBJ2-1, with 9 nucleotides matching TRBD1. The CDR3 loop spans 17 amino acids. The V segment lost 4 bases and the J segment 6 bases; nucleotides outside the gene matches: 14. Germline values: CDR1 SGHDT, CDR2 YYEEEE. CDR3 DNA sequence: TGTGCCAGCAGCCCCGGAATACAGGGGGCGCGAGGCAATGAGCAGTTCTTC. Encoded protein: CASSPGIQGARGNEQFF. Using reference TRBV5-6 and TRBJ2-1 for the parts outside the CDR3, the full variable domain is DAGVTQSPTHLIKTRGQQVTLRCSPKSGHDTVSWYQQALGQGPQFIFQYYEEEERQRGNFPDRFSGHQFPNYSSELNVNALLLGDSALYLCASSPGIQGARGNEQFFGPGTRLTVL.

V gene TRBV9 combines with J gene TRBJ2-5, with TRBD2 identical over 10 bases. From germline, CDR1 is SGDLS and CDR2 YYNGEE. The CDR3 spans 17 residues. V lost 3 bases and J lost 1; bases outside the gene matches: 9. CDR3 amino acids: CASSGITVAGGQETQYF. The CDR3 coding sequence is TGTGCCAGCAGCGGTATAACTGTAGCGGGGGGCCAAGAGACCCAGTACTTC.

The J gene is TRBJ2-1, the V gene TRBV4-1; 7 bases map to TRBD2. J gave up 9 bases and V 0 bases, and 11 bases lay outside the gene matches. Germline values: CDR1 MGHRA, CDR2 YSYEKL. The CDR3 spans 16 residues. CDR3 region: CASSQEIGGSGFEQFF. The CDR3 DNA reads TGCGCCAGCAGCCAAGAGATCGGGGGGTCGGGGTTTGAGCAGTTCTTC.

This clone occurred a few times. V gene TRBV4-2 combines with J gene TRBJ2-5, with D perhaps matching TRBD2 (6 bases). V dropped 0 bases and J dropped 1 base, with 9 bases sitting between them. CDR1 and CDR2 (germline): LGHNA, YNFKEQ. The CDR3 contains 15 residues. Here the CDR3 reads CASSQEGTPQETQYF. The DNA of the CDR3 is TGTGCCAGCAGCCAAGAGGGGACTCCCCAAGAGACCCAGTACTTC.

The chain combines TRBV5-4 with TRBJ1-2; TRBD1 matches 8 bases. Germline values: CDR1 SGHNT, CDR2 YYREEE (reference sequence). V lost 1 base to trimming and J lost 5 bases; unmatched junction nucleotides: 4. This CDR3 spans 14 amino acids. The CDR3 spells CASSLTGGGYGYTF. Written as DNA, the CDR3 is TGTGCCAGCAGCTTGACAGGGGGAGGTTATGGCTACACCTTC.

Here the CDR3 DNA reads TGTGCCAGCAGCTTGCCCAGGGGGCGCGTCGATACGCAGTATTTT. Its protein product is CASSLPRGRVDTQYF. The chain has TRBV5-6 and TRBJ2-3, with 8 bases identical to TRBD1. The V gene's germline CDR1 is SGHDT and CDR2 YYEEEE. The V and J ends lost 1 base and 6 bases, in that order; junction bases with no gene match: 7. The CDR3 length is 15 residues. The full variable domain, its missing parts supplied by reference TRBV5-6 and TRBJ2-3, is DAGVTQSPTHLIKTRGQQVTLRCSPKSGHDTVSWYQQALGQGPQFIFQYYEEEERQRGNFPDRFSGHQFPNYSSELNVNALLLGDSALYLCASSLPRGRVDTQYFGPGTRLTVL.

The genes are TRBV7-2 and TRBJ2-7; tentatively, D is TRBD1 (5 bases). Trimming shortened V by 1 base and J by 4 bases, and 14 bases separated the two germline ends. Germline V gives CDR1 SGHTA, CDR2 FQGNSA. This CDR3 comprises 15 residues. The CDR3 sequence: CASSLVGSAGYEQYF. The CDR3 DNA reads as TGTGCCAGCAGCTTAGTAGGGTCCGCAGGGTACGAGCAGTACTTC.

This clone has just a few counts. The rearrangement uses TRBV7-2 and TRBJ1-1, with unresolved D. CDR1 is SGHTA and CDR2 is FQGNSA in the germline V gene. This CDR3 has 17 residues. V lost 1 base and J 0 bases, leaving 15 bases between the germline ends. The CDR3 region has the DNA TGTGCCAGCAGCTTAGACGCTATAATAACCATGAACACTGAAGCTTTCTTT. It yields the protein CASSLDAIITMNTEAFF.

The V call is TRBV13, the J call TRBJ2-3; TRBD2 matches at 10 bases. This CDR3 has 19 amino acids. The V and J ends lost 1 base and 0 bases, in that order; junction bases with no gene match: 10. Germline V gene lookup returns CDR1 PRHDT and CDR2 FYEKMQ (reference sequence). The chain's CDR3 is CASSLEAPSGGASTDTQYF. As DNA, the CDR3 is TGTGCCAGCAGCTTAGAGGCCCCTAGCGGGGGCGCTAGCACAGATACGCAGTATTTT.

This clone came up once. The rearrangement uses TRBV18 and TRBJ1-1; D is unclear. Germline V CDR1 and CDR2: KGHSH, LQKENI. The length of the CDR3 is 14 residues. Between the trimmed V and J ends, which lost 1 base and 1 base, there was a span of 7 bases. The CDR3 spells CASSPLTGNTEAFF. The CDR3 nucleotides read TGTGCCAGCTCACCACTGACTGGGAACACTGAAGCTTTCTTT.

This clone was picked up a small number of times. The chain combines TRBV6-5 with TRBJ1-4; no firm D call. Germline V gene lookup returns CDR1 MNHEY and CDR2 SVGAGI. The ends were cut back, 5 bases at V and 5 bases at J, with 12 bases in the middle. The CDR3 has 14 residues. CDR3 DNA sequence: TGTGCCAGCAGTCCTCCGGGGAAAAATGAAAAACTGTTTTTT. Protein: CASSPPGKNEKLFF.

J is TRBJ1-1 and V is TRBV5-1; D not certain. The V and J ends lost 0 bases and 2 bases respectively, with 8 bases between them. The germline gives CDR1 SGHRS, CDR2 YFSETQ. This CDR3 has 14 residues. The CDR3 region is CASSLDQLNTEAFF. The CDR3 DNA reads TGCGCCAGCAGCTTGGATCAGTTAAACACTGAAGCTTTCTTT.

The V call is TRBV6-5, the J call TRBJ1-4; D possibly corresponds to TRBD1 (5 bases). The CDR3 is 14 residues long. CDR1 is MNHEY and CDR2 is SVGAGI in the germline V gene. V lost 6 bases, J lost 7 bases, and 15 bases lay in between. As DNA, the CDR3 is TGTGCCAGCAGCCGACGGTCGGGGGTTGAAAAACTGTTTTTT. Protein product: CASSRRSGVEKLFF.